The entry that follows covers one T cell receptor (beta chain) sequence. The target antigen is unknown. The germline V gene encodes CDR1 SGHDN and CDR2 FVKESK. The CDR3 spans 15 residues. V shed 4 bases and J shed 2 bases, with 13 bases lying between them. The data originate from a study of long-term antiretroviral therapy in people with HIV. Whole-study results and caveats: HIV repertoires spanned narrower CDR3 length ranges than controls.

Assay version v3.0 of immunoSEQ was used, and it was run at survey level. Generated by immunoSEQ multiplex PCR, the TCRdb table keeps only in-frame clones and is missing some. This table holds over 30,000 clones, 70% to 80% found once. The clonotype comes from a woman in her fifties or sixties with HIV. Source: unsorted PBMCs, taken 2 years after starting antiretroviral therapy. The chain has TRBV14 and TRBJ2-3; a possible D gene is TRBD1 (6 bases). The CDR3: CASSPGQSLTDTQYF. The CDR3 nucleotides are TGTGCCAGCAGCCCCGGACAGAGTCTCACAGATACGCAGTATTTT.